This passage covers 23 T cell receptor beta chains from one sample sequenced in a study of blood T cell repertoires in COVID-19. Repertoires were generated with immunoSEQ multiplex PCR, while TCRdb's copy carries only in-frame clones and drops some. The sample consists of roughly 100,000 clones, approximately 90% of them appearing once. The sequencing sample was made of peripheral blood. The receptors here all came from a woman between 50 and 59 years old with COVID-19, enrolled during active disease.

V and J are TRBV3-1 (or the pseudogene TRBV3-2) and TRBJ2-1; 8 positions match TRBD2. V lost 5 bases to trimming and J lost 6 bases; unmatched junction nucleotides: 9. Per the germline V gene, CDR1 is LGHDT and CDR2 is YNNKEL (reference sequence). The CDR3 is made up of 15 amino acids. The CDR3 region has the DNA TGTGCCAGCAGCAGTAAACTAGCGGCCGGCAATGAGCAGTTCTTC. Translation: CASSSKLAAGNEQFF.

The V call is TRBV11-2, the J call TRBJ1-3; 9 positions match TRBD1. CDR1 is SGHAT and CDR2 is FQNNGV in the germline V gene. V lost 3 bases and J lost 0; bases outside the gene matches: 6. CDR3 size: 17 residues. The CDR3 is CASSFSGTGLSGNTIYF. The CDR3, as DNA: TGTGCCAGCAGCTTTTCCGGGACAGGGCTCTCTGGAAACACCATATATTTT.

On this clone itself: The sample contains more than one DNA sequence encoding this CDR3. CDR3 nucleotide sequence: TGTGCCAGCAGTTACTCTGAGGGGAACACTGAAGCTTTCTTT. It translates to CASSYSEGNTEAFF. V gene TRBV6-5 combines with J gene TRBJ1-1, with D unclear. The CDR3 is 14 amino acids. V lost 0 bases, J lost 1 base, and 6 bases lay in between. The germline CDR1 and CDR2 sequences are MNHEY and SVGAGI.

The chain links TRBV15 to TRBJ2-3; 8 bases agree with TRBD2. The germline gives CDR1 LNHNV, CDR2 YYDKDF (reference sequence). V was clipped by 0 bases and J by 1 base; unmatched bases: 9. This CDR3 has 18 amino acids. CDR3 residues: CATSRDPGGLDGTDTQYF. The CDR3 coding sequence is TGTGCCACCAGCAGAGATCCGGGGGGGCTTGACGGCACAGATACGCAGTATTTT.

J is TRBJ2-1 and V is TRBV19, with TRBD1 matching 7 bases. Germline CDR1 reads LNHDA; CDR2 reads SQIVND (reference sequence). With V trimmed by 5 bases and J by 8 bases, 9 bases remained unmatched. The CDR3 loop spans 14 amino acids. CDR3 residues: CASSVSGGIDEQFF. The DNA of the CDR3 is TGTGCCAGTAGTGTTTCAGGGGGAATCGATGAGCAGTTCTTC.

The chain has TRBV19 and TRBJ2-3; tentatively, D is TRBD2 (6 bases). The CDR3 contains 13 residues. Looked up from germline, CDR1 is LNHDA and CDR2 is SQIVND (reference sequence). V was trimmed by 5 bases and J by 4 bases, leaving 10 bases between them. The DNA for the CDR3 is TGTGCCAGTAGTCGGGGGTGGGCAGATACGCAGTATTTT. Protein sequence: CASSRGWADTQYF. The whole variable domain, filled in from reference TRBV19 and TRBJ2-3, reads DGGITQSPKYLFRKEGQNVTLSCEQNLNHDAMYWYRQDPGQGLRLIYYSQIVNDFQKGDIAEGYSVSREKKESFPLTVTSAQKNPTAFYLCASSRGWADTQYFGPGTRLTVL.

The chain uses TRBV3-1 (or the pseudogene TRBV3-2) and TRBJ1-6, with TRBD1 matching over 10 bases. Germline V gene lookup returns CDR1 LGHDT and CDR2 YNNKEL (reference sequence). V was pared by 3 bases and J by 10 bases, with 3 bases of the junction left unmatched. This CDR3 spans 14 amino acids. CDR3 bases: TGTGCCAGCAGCCACGGGACAGGGGACTCACCCCTCCACTTT. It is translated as CASSHGTGDSPLHF.

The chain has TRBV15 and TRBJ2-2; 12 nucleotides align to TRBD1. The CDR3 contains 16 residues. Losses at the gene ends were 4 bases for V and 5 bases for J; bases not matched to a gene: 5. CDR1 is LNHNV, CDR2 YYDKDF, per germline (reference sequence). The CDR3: CATSKRDRGPTGELFF. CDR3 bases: TGTGCCACCAGCAAGAGGGACAGGGGGCCGACCGGGGAGCTGTTTTTT.

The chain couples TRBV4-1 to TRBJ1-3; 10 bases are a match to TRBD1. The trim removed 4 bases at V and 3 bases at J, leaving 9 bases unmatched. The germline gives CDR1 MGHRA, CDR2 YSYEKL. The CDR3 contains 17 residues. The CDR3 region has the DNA TGCGCCAGCAGCCGGCCCGGGAGGGACAGGGGTGGAAACACCATATATTTT. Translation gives CASSRPGRDRGGNTIYF.

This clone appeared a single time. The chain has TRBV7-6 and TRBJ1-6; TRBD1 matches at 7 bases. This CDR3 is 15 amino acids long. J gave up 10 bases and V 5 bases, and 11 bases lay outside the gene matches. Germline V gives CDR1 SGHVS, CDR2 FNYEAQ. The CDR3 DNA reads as TGTGCCAGCAGCGGAGGGGGCGTGGGTGGGTCACCCCTCCACTTT. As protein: CASSGGGVGGSPLHF.

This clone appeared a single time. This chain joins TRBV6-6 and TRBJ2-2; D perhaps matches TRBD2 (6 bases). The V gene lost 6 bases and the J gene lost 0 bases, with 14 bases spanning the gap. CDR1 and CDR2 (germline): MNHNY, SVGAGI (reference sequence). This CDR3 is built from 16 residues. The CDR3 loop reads CASSPRPGANTGELFF. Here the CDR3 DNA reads TGTGCCAGCAGCCCCCGCCCGGGAGCGAACACCGGGGAGCTGTTTTTT.

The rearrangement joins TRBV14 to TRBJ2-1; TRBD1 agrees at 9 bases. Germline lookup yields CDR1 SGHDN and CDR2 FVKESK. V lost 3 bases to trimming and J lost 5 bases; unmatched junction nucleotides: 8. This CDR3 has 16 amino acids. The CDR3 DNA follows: TGTGCCAGCAGCCAGCTACAGGGGGCCGGGGACAATGAGCAGTTCTTC. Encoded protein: CASSQLQGAGDNEQFF. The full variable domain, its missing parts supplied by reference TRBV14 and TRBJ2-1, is EAGVTQFPSHSVIEKGQTVTLRCDPISGHDNLYWYRRVMGKEIKFLLHFVKESKQDESGMPNNRFLAERTGGTYSTLKVQPAELEDSGVYFCASSQLQGAGDNEQFFGPGTRLTVL.

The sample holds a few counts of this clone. CDR3 DNA sequence: TGTGCCAGCAGCAGCCCCCACACCGGGGAGCTGTTTTTT. This sequence encodes CASSSPHTGELFF. This rearrangement joins TRBV7-9 to TRBJ2-2; D uncertain. The ends were cut back, 5 bases at V and 3 bases at J, with 7 bases in the middle. The CDR3 totals 13 residues. Germline CDR1 SEHNR, CDR2 FQNEAQ (reference sequence).

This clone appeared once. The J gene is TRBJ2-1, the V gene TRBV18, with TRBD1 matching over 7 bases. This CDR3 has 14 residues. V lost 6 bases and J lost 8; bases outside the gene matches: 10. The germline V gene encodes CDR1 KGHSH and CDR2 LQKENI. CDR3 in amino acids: CASSRDSFRDEQFF. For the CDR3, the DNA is TGTGCCAGCTCTAGGGACAGCTTTAGGGATGAGCAGTTCTTC.

CDR3 sequence (DNA): TGCGCCAGCAGCCAAGTTAGAGCGGGGGGGCCGTCCGAGCAGTACTTC. Protein product: CASSQVRAGGPSEQYF. V usage is TRBV4-1 and J usage is TRBJ2-7; 10 bases map to TRBD2. Germline V gives CDR1 MGHRA, CDR2 YSYEKL. Trimming at V came to 1 base and at J to 6 bases, leaving 9 bases not matched to a gene. The CDR3 runs to 16 residues.

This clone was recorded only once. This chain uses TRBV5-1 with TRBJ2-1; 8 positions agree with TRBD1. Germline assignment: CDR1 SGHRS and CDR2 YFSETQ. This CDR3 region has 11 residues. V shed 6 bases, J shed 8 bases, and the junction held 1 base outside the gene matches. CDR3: CASKQGDEQFF. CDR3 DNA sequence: TGCGCCAGCAAACAGGGGGATGAGCAGTTCTTC.

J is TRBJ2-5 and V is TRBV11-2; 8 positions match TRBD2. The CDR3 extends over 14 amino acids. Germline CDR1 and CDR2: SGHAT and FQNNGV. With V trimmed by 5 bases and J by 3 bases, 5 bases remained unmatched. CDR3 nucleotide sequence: TGTGCCAGCAGCCCACCGGGACTAGAAGAGACCCAGTACTTC. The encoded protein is CASSPPGLEETQYF.

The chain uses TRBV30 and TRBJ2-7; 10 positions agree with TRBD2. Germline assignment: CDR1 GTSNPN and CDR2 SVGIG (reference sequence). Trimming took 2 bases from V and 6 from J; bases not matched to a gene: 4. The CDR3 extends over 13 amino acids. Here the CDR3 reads CAWSTSGAREQYF. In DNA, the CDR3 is TGTGCCTGGAGTACTAGCGGGGCGCGCGAGCAGTACTTC. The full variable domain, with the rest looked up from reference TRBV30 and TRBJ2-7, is SQTIHQWPATLVQPVGSPLSLECTVEGTSNPNLYWYRQAAGRGLQLLFYSVGIGQISSEVPQNLSASRPQDRQFILSSKKLLLSDSGFYLCAWSTSGAREQYFGPGTRLTVT.

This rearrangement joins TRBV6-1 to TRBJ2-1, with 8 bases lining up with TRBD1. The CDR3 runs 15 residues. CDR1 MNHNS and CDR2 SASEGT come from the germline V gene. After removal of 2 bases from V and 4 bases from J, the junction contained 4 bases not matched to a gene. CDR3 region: CASSESGGFYNEQFF. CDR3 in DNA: TGTGCCAGCAGTGAATCAGGGGGCTTTTACAATGAGCAGTTCTTC.

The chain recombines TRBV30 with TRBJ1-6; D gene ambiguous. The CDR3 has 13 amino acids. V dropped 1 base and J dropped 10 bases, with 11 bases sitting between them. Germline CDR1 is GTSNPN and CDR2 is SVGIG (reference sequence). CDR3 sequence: CAWSDPQLSPLHF. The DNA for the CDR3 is TGTGCCTGGAGTGACCCACAATTGTCACCCCTCCACTTT.

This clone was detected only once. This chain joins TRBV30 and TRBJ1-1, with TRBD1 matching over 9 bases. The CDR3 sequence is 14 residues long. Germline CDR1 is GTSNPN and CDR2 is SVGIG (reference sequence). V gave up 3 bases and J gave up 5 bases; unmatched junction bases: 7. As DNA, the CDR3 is TGTGCCTGGAGCCTGACAGGGGGGAGGACTGAAGCTTTCTTT. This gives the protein CAWSLTGGRTEAFF.

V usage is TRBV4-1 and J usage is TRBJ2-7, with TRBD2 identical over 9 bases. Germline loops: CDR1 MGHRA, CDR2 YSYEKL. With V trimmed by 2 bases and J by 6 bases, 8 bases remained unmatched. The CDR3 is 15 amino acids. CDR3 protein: CASSQTRTSEGEQYF. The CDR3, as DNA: TGCGCCAGCAGCCAAACAAGGACTAGCGAAGGCGAGCAGTACTTC.

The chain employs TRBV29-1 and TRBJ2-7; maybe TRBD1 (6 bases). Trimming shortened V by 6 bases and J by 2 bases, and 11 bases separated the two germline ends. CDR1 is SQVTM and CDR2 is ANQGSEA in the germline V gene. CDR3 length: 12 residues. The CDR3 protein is CSVATGTYEQYF. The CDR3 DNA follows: TGCAGCGTGGCAACAGGGACCTACGAGCAGTACTTC.